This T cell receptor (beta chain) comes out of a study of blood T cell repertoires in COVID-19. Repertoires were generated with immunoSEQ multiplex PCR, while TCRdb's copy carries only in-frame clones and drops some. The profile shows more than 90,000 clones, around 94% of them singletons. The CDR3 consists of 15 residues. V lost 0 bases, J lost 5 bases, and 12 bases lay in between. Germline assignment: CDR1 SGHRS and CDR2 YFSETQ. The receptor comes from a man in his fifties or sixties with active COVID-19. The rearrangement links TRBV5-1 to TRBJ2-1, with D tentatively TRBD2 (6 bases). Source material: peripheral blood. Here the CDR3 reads CASSLEGLRNNEQFF. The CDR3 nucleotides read TGCGCCAGCAGCTTGGAGGGACTCCGCAACAATGAGCAGTTCTTC.